These 5 T cell receptor beta chains came from one sample sequenced in a study of blood T cell repertoires in COVID-19. The method was immunoSEQ multiplex PCR; TCRdb's version includes in-frame clones alone and lacks a portion of them. Counted here are 200,000 to 300,000 clones, around nine tenths occurring once; the ten biggest clones make up approximately 9.8%. The sequencing input was peripheral blood. The receptor source for this set is a man in his forties or fifties who had recovered from COVID-19.

J is TRBJ1-4 and V is TRBV2, with 8 bases aligning to TRBD1. V dropped 6 bases and J dropped 8; count of bases not matched to a gene: 8. CDR1 is SNHLY, CDR2 FYNNEI, per germline. This CDR3 is built from 14 residues. The CDR3 is CASSLKDREEKLFF. CDR3 sequence (DNA): TGTGCCAGCAGCCTCAAGGACAGGGAGGAAAAACTGTTTTTT. Drawing the rest from reference TRBV2 and TRBJ1-4, the complete variable domain is EPEVTQTPSHQVTQMGQEVILRCVPISNHLYFYWYRQILGQKVEFLVSFYNNEISEKSEIFDDQFSVERPDGSNFTLKIRSTKLEDSAMYFCASSLKDREEKLFFGSGTQLSVL.

This clone was counted a few times. The chain recombines TRBV5-8 with TRBJ1-3; D gene uncertain. The germline gives CDR1 SGHTS, CDR2 YDEGEE. The CDR3 consists of 15 residues. Trimming shortened V by 4 bases and J by 0 bases, and 11 bases separated the two germline ends. This CDR3 is CASSHTQNSGNTIYF. In nucleotides, the CDR3 is TGTGCCAGCAGCCATACACAGAACTCTGGAAACACCATATATTTT.

The chain carries TRBV5-1 and TRBJ2-1, with 7 nucleotides matching TRBD2. Germline V CDR1 and CDR2: SGHRS, YFSETQ. The J segment lost 0 bases and the V segment lost 0 bases, leaving 6 bases of the junction unmatched. The CDR3 spans 17 residues. The CDR3 reads CASSLAPKRGSYNEQFF. CDR3 DNA: TGCGCCAGCAGCTTGGCCCCGAAGCGGGGCTCCTACAATGAGCAGTTCTTC.

This clone was seen a handful of times. The chain joins TRBV2 to TRBJ2-2; unclear D gene. In germline, CDR1 is SNHLY, CDR2 FYNNEI. V was pared by 0 bases and J by 2 bases, with 7 bases between. The CDR3 is made up of 15 amino acids. The CDR3 region has the DNA TGTGCCAGCAGTGAAGCCCGCGGTAACACCGGGGAGCTGTTTTTT. This encodes CASSEARGNTGELFF.

The chain uses TRBV6-2 or TRBV6-3 and TRBJ2-1; TRBD1 matches 10 bases. The CDR3 runs to 19 residues. Germline CDR1 MNHEY, CDR2 SVGEGT. The junction had 11 bases not matched to a gene; V was cut back by 2 bases and J by 1 base. The CDR3 DNA follows: TGTGCCAGCAGTTACCGACAGGGGGCACTTCCTGAGTCCTACAATGAGCAGTTCTTC. It codes for CASSYRQGALPESYNEQFF.